These T cell receptor beta chains were read from a single sample in a study of regulatory T cells in long-lasting Graves disease. MiXCR, applied by TCRdb to the multiplex PCR reads, yields one record per CDR3 protein. The sample lists about 560,000 distinct CDR3 sequences, approximately 16% occurring once. The sample was also reused in another study, on T cells in Graves' hyperthyroidism and ophthalmopathy.

This specimen was peripheral blood mononuclear cells (PBMCs), taken at new diagnosis, from a patient treated with antithyroid drugs. These receptors came from a man in his late teens or twenties with Graves disease. Each CDR3 is given with its conserved first and last residue. The order of the fields is J gene, V gene, clone size, D gene, CDR3 protein, CDR3 DNA. A D gene is named only where the DNA matches it firmly. Clone size is shown for a subset of rows, as once, few, many or a class of expanded clone.

>TRBJ2-7|TRBV20-1|few|TRBD2
CSARRLAFSYEQYF
TGCAGTGCTAGACGACTAGCGTTCTCCTACGAGCAGTACTTC
>TRBJ2-7|TRBV19|.|TRBD2
CATRGTSGRNYEQYF
TGTGCCACCCGGGGGACTAGCGGGAGGAACTACGAGCAGTACTTC
>TRBJ2-1|TRBV19|few|TRBD1
CASRAGTANNEQFF
TGTGCCAGTAGGGCCGGGACAGCGAACAATGAGCAGTTCTTC
>TRBJ1-1|TRBV18|many|.
CASSPQGTPNTEAFF
TGTGCCAGCTCACCACAGGGGACCCCGAACACTGAAGCTTTCTTT
>TRBJ2-1|TRBV3-1|many|.
CASSQGVTPAYNEQFF
TGTGCCAGCAGCCAAGGCGTAACGCCCGCCTACAATGAGCAGTTCTTC
>TRBJ1-3|TRBV2|.|TRBD1
CASSEGPGQGGNTIYF
TGTGCCAGCAGTGAAGGGCCGGGACAGGGGGGAAACACCATATATTTT
>TRBJ2-3|TRBV7-3|few|TRBD2
CASSSRSSGSGDTQYF
TGTGCCAGCAGCTCCCGGTCTAGCGGGAGTGGAGATACGCAGTATTTT
>TRBJ2-1|TRBV2|many|.
CASTPLRDEQFF
TGTGCCAGCACCCCACTCCGGGATGAGCAGTTCTTC
>TRBJ2-2|TRBV29-1|.|.
CSVEVRSKPTGELFF
TGCAGCGTTGAAGTCCGATCTAAACCCACCGGGGAGCTGTTTTTT
>TRBJ2-1|TRBV5-1|few|.
CASSLAPPRGNEQFF
TGCGCCAGCAGCTTGGCCCCACCAAGAGGTAATGAGCAGTTCTTC
>TRBJ2-5|TRBV9|few|.
CASSRATQETQYF
TGTGCCAGCAGCCGAGCTACCCAAGAGACCCAGTACTTC
>TRBJ1-4|TRBV27|.|TRBD1
CASSSGQGNEKLFF
TGTGCCAGCAGCTCCGGACAGGGAAACGAAAAACTGTTTTTT
>TRBJ2-1|TRBV6-1|.|TRBD2
CASSEVASGRGWFF
TGTGCCAGCAGTGAAGTGGCTAGCGGGAGAGGGTGGTTCTTC
>TRBJ1-2|TRBV9|many|.
CASSVGAENYGYTF
TGTGCCAGCAGCGTAGGGGCAGAAAACTATGGCTACACCTTC
>TRBJ1-2|TRBV28|.|TRBD1
CASTSGQGSSGYTF
TGTGCCAGCACTTCGGGACAGGGTTCTTCCGGCTACACCTTC
>TRBJ2-3|TRBV5-1|many|TRBD2
CASSWVAGPTDTQYF
TGCGCCAGCAGCTGGGTAGCGGGACCCACAGATACGCAGTATTTT
>TRBJ1-1|TRBV20-1|many|.
CSAGGLNRVAEAFF
TGCAGTGCTGGAGGCCTGAACAGGGTAGCTGAAGCTTTCTTT
>TRBJ1-1|TRBV20-1|few|.
CSAIPGGGNTEAFF
TGCAGTGCAATCCCAGGAGGAGGGAACACTGAAGCTTTCTTT
>TRBJ2-2|TRBV27|.|TRBD2
CASSLQRGGELFF
TGTGCCAGCAGTCTACAGCGGGGCGGGGAGCTGTTTTTT
>TRBJ1-1|TRBV5-1|many|.
CASSQQILSTEAFF
TGCGCCAGCAGTCAGCAGATCCTGAGCACTGAAGCTTTCTTT
>TRBJ2-7|TRBV4-1|few|.
CASSQTSTAFTLDEQYF
TGCGCCAGCAGCCAGACGTCGACGGCCTTTACTTTGGACGAGCAGTACTTC
>TRBJ2-1|TRBV24-1|few|TRBD1
CATSAPTGTGAGEQFF
TGTGCCACCAGTGCGCCTACCGGGACAGGGGCGGGTGAGCAGTTCTTC
>TRBJ1-2|TRBV7-9|.|.
CASSSPGDGYTF
TGTGCCAGCAGCTCCCCAGGGGATGGCTACACCTTC
>TRBJ2-3|TRBV7-2|many|TRBD2
CASSVGTSGTDTQYF
TGTGCCAGCAGCGTCGGGACTAGCGGCACAGATACGCAGTATTTT
>TRBJ2-5|TRBV11-2|few|.
CASSPRTAVETQYF
TGTGCCAGCAGCCCGCGGACAGCTGTAGAGACCCAGTACTTC
>TRBJ2-7|TRBV6-2/TRBV6-3|many|.
CASRATYYEQYF
TGTGCCAGCAGGGCGACATACTACGAGCAGTACTTC
>TRBJ2-4|TRBV30|many|.
CAWKRGWENIQYF
TGTGCCTGGAAACGGGGATGGGAAAACATTCAGTACTTC
>TRBJ1-1|TRBV4-1|few|TRBD1
CASQGQRMNTEAFF
TGCGCCAGCCAGGGACAGCGGATGAACACTGAAGCTTTCTTT
>TRBJ2-5|TRBV5-1|.|.
CASSGRGAERTGETQYF
TGCGCCAGCAGCGGCAGGGGCGCAGAACGGACGGGCGAGACCCAGTACTTC
>TRBJ1-2|TRBV5-1|.|.
CASSLGGSPANYGYTF
TGCGCCAGCAGCCTGGGTGGGAGTCCAGCTAACTATGGCTACACCTTC
>TRBJ1-1|TRBV13|.|.
CASSLVRILGTEAFF
TGTGCCAGCAGCTTAGTTAGGATTTTAGGCACTGAAGCTTTCTTT
>TRBJ2-4|TRBV3-1|.|.
CASSQDRFIAQNIQYF
TGTGCCAGCAGCCAAGATCGTTTTATCGCGCAAAACATTCAGTACTTC
>TRBJ1-5|TRBV6-1|few|.
CASSERDGQPQHF
TGTGCCAGCAGTGAACGGGATGGCCAGCCCCAGCATTTT
>TRBJ2-5|TRBV2|many|TRBD1
CASRVPGQGETQYF
TGTGCCAGCAGAGTTCCGGGACAGGGAGAGACCCAGTACTTC
>TRBJ2-7|TRBV20-1|many|.
CSAVRTEPYEQYF
TGCAGTGCTGTCCGGACCGAACCCTACGAGCAGTACTTC
>TRBJ2-1|TRBV4-1|once|.
CASSQGHEQFF
TGCGCCAGTAGCCAAGGACATGAGCAGTTCTTC
>TRBJ2-3|TRBV5-1|few|TRBD2
CASSFGLAGVPISTDTQYF
TGCGCCAGCAGCTTCGGCCTAGCGGGAGTCCCGATTAGCACAGATACGCAGTATTTT
>TRBJ2-7|TRBV11-2|many|TRBD1
CASSLGGTGGLYEQYF
TGTGCCAGCAGCTTAGGGGGGACAGGGGGTCTATACGAGCAGTACTTC
>TRBJ2-3|TRBV3-1|many|TRBD2
CASSLWEREADTDTQYF
TGTGCCAGCAGCCTTTGGGAGCGGGAGGCCGACACAGATACGCAGTATTTT
>TRBJ2-7|TRBV29-1|.|.
CSGPGHPAYEQYF
TGCAGCGGCCCGGGTCATCCGGCCTACGAGCAGTACTTC
>TRBJ2-4|TRBV19|.|.
CASSDGAEAKNIQYF
TGTGCCAGTAGTGACGGAGCCGAGGCCAAAAACATTCAGTACTTC
>TRBJ2-7|TRBV5-1|many|TRBD1
CAIPRGDRSYEQYF
TGCGCCATCCCGAGGGGGGACAGGAGCTACGAGCAGTACTTC
>TRBJ1-5|TRBV11-2|many|TRBD1
CASPLADRVHNQPQHF
TGTGCCAGCCCTCTCGCGGACAGGGTGCACAATCAGCCCCAGCATTTT
>TRBJ2-1|TRBV6-1|many|.
CASSEIQRANEQFF
TGTGCCAGCAGTGAAATCCAGCGAGCCAATGAGCAGTTCTTC
>TRBJ2-3|TRBV20-1|few|.
CSGGERTDTQYF
TGCAGTGGGGGGGAGAGGACAGATACGCAGTATTTT
>TRBJ2-3|TRBV5-5|many|.
CASRVPVSGDTQYF
TGTGCCAGCAGGGTCCCCGTTAGCGGCGATACGCAGTATTTT